This T cell receptor (beta chain) was sequenced in a study of shared clonotypes between healthy human individuals. Points from the study as a whole: Relative to memory subsets, naive subsets generally showed larger estimated richness. It was observed that 5% to 6.5% of naive CD4 clonotypes were shared across several donors.

About this clone: What it recognizes is unknown.

Healthy HIV-negative adults with no recent acute infections or vaccinations were recruited as donors. Sequencing was performed with immunoSEQ multiplex PCR; in TCRdb, only in-frame clones are kept and a portion is missing. The table lists about 2.4 million clones, 90% to 95% of them singletons, with more than 0.35% in the top ten. The sequencing sample was made of naive CD4+ T cells from PBMCs. Subset in this sample: CD45RA+ positively selected. The sequence was collected from a young man in good health. Some clones in this sample may be carry-over from other donors' samples.

CDR3 amino acids: CASSSTGTDSGNTIYF. DNA for the CDR3: TGTGCCAGCAGCTCAACTGGGACAGACTCTGGAAACACCATATATTTT. The rearrangement links TRBV5-5 to TRBJ1-3; 7 nucleotides agree with TRBD1. The CDR3 sequence is 16 residues long. The V segment lost 3 bases and the J segment 0 bases; nucleotides outside the gene matches: 6. Germline V gene sequence: CDR1 SGHKS, CDR2 YYEKEE (reference sequence). Filled out from reference TRBV5-5 and TRBJ1-3, the complete variable domain reads DAGVTQSPTHLIKTRGQQVTLRCSPISGHKSVSWYQQVLGQGPQFIFQYYEKEERGRGNFPDRFSARQFPNYSSELNVNALLLGDSALYLCASSSTGTDSGNTIYFGEGSWLTVV.